Listed here are 18 T cell receptor beta chains from one sample, sequenced in a study of blood T cell repertoires in COVID-19. Sequenced by immunoSEQ multiplex PCR; TCRdb stores in-frame clones only, minus some. The sample records a few hundred thousand clones, 75% to 90% being singletons. Material for sequencing was PBMCs or T cells enriched from blood (not recorded which). Receptors were obtained from a woman in her 30s who had recovered from COVID-19.

The genes are TRBV3-1 (or the pseudogene TRBV3-2) and TRBJ1-1; D perhaps matches TRBD1 (5 bases). V lost 7 bases and J 3 bases, leaving 12 bases between the germline ends. The CDR3 is 13 amino acids. From germline, CDR1 is LGHDT and CDR2 YNNKEL (reference sequence). The CDR3 reads CASTPGAHTEAFF. The CDR3 DNA sequence: TGTGCCAGCACCCCTGGGGCCCACACTGAAGCTTTCTTT.

The chain joins TRBV9 to TRBJ2-7; TRBD1 matches at 12 bases. The V and J ends lost 5 bases and 5 bases, in that order; junction bases with no gene match: 17. The CDR3 extends over 18 amino acids. CDR1 SGDLS and CDR2 YYNGEE come from the germline V gene. CDR3 residues: CASSGGTGGFSVAHEQYF. For the CDR3, the DNA is TGTGCCAGCAGTGGGGGGACAGGGGGCTTTTCGGTGGCCCACGAGCAGTACTTC.

The V call is TRBV5-1, the J call TRBJ1-1; 7 nucleotides agree with TRBD1. This CDR3 spans 17 amino acids. V shed 0 bases, J shed 0 bases, and the junction held 8 bases outside the gene matches. CDR1 is SGHRS and CDR2 is YFSETQ in the germline V gene. This CDR3 is CASSLVAGGTLNTEAFF. The CDR3, as DNA: TGCGCCAGCAGCTTGGTGGCAGGGGGTACCTTGAACACTGAAGCTTTCTTT.

The gene calls are TRBV10-3 and TRBJ1-1; a possible D gene is TRBD1 (6 bases). The V gene lost 2 bases and the J gene lost 11 bases, with 15 bases spanning the gap. The CDR3 has 13 amino acids. Germline V gene data show CDR1 as ENHRY and CDR2 as SYGVKD. The CDR3: CAISEGPGESAFF. The CDR3 DNA is TGTGCCATCAGTGAGGGGCCAGGGGAGTCGGCTTTCTTT.

For the CDR3, the DNA is TGTGCCAGCAGTTTCAGGGCCCTCCCGGGTGAGCAGTACTTC. Translation: CASSFRALPGEQYF. The J gene is TRBJ2-7, the V gene TRBV27; maybe TRBD1 (5 bases). This CDR3 spans 14 amino acids. Deletions cut 3 bases from V and 7 bases from J, with 16 bases between. Per germline, CDR1 MNHEY and CDR2 SMNVEV (reference sequence).

The rearrangement joins TRBV28 to TRBJ1-1; D uncertain. Germline CDR1 MDHEN, CDR2 SYDVKM. The V end lost 5 bases, the J end lost 0 bases, and 16 bases lay between the germline ends. The CDR3 spans 16 residues. The CDR3, as DNA: TGTGCCAGCAGTCTGTCGGGTCGGGGAATGAACACTGAAGCTTTCTTT. This codes for CASSLSGRGMNTEAFF.

This clone was detected only once. The chain uses TRBV14 and TRBJ1-2; 8 nucleotides agree with TRBD1. Trimming cost V 5 bases and J 7 bases; bases outside gene matches: 12. Germline V gene lookup returns CDR1 SGHDN and CDR2 FVKESK. The CDR3 consists of 15 residues. The CDR3 DNA sequence: TGTGCCAGCAGCGAAGTGCAGGGGGCCTATCGTGGCTACACCTTC. This encodes CASSEVQGAYRGYTF.

The rearrangement links TRBV2 to TRBJ1-2, with unresolved D. Trimming took off 7 bases at V and 4 bases at J, with 13 bases between the two ends. This CDR3 has 13 amino acids. Germline V CDR1 and CDR2: SNHLY, FYNNEI. This chain's CDR3 is CASTRGQAYGYTF. CDR3 nucleotides: TGTGCCAGCACTCGTGGGCAGGCCTATGGCTACACCTTC.

Only one count was recorded for this clone. The chain recombines TRBV28 with TRBJ1-3, with TRBD1 matching over 8 bases. The CDR3 sequence is 14 residues long. Germline lookup yields CDR1 MDHEN and CDR2 SYDVKM. J lost 4 bases, V lost 5 bases, and 4 bases had no gene match. The CDR3: CASSTTGGGNTIYF. The CDR3 coding sequence is TGTGCCAGCAGTACCACAGGGGGAGGAAACACCATATATTTT. Drawing the rest from reference TRBV28 and TRBJ1-3, the complete variable domain is DVKVTQSSRYLVKRTGEKVFLECVQDMDHENMFWYRQDPGLGLRLIYFSYDVKMKEKGDIPEGYSVSREKKERFSLILESASTNQTSMYLCASSTTGGGNTIYFGEGSWLTVV.

The rearrangement uses TRBV4-3 and TRBJ2-6; tentatively, D is TRBD2 (5 bases). In germline, CDR1 is LGHNA, CDR2 YSLEER. This CDR3 is built from 17 residues. Trimming took off 4 bases at V and 0 bases at J, with 13 bases between the two ends. The CDR3 region has the DNA TGCGCCAGCAGCCGAGTCCTCCGGGGCTCTGGGGCCAACGTCCTGACTTTC. The encoded protein is CASSRVLRGSGANVLTF.

This chain joins TRBV9 and TRBJ1-1; D gene uncertain. V gave up 0 bases and J gave up 0 bases, with 12 bases separating them. The CDR3 sequence is 16 residues long. The germline V gene has CDR1 SGDLS and CDR2 YYNGEE. The CDR3 reads CASSVVLEPMNTEAFF. CDR3 coding DNA: TGTGCCAGCAGCGTAGTGCTAGAACCCATGAACACTGAAGCTTTCTTT.

The V gene is TRBV28, the J gene TRBJ2-7; 9 nucleotides align to TRBD2. CDR1 and CDR2 from the germline V gene are MDHEN and SYDVKM. The CDR3 runs to 15 residues. The J segment lost 3 bases and the V segment lost 5 bases, leaving 8 bases of the junction unmatched. CDR3 nucleotides: TGTGCCAGCAGTCCGGTGGCTAGCGGGGTCTACGAGCAGTACTTC. It is translated as CASSPVASGVYEQYF. The full variable domain, its missing parts supplied by reference TRBV28 and TRBJ2-7, is DVKVTQSSRYLVKRTGEKVFLECVQDMDHENMFWYRQDPGLGLRLIYFSYDVKMKEKGDIPEGYSVSREKKERFSLILESASTNQTSMYLCASSPVASGVYEQYFGPGTRLTVT.

The DNA of the CDR3 is TGTGCCAGCAGCGGCCCGGGACTAGCGGGAGTCGGGGAGCTGTTTTTT. Residues: CASSGPGLAGVGELFF. The V gene is TRBV5-4, the J gene TRBJ2-2; 14 bases line up with TRBD2. V dropped 4 bases and J dropped 7; count of bases not matched to a gene: 6. Germline CDR1 and CDR2: SGHNT and YYREEE (reference sequence). This CDR3 is 16 amino acids long.

This chain uses TRBV6-2 or TRBV6-3 with TRBJ1-2, with D hard to call. The germline V gene has CDR1 MNHEY and CDR2 SVGEGT. The CDR3 spans 14 residues. V gave up 5 bases and J gave up 8 bases, with 18 bases separating them. The chain's CDR3 is CASSPDPGSAGYTF. CDR3 nucleotide sequence: TGTGCCAGCAGTCCAGATCCGGGGTCGGCGGGCTACACCTTC.

The chain links TRBV7-2 to TRBJ2-6; D call uncertain. The CDR3 extends over 18 amino acids. In germline, CDR1 is SGHTA, CDR2 FQGNSA. V lost 2 bases and J lost 1, with 15 bases in between. CDR3 nucleotide sequence: TGTGCCAGCAGCTTATTTTTGGGTTCCGGGTCTGGGGCCAACGTCCTGACTTTC. It codes for CASSLFLGSGSGANVLTF.

The chain is built from TRBV19 and TRBJ1-2, with D possibly matching TRBD1 (6 bases). Trimming took 8 bases from V and 8 from J, leaving 18 bases between them. In germline, CDR1 is LNHDA, CDR2 SQIVND (reference sequence). The length of the CDR3 is 13 residues. The CDR3 DNA reads TGTGCCAGTTCCCTACAGGGTTCGCAGGGCTACACCTTC. It yields the protein CASSLQGSQGYTF.

The V call is TRBV6-1, the J call TRBJ1-2, with TRBD1 as a possible D gene (5 bases). The germline V gene has CDR1 MNHNS and CDR2 SASEGT. Trimming stripped 1 base from V and 2 bases from J, with 11 bases between. The CDR3 consists of 15 residues. The DNA of the CDR3 is TGTGCCAGCAGTGAAGGGTCAGGGTTAAACTATGGCTACACCTTC. This sequence encodes CASSEGSGLNYGYTF.

This clone has more than one count but fewer than ten. This chain uses TRBV19 with TRBJ2-5, with 9 nucleotides matching TRBD1. Germline-derived CDR1 and CDR2 are LNHDA and SQIVND (reference sequence). This CDR3 is built from 16 residues. V lost 1 base and J lost 1; bases outside the gene matches: 4. CDR3: CASSIGMGQGQETQYF. The DNA of the CDR3 is TGTGCCAGTAGTATAGGTATGGGACAGGGCCAAGAGACCCAGTACTTC.